This entry lists 23 T cell receptor beta chains sequenced from one sample in a study of OX40 agonist ivuxolimab in advanced cancers. Data came from immunoSEQ multiplex PCR; TCRdb stores just in-frame clones and leaves some out. The sample consists of just over 90,000 clones, 90% to 95% of them appearing once. Material: CD4+ or CD8+ T cells sorted from blood, obtained in a trial of the OX40 agonist ivuxolimab. These receptors came from an adult with an advanced solid tumor such as melanoma, head and neck, liver or kidney cancer.

This clone is deemed large (0.1 to 1%). The chain links TRBV9 to TRBJ1-5, with a weak D call TRBD1 (5 bases). The CDR3 length is 14 residues. Trimming removed 7 bases from V and 0 bases from J, with 11 bases in between. Germline V CDR1 and CDR2: SGDLS, YYNGEE. Written as DNA, the CDR3 is TGTGCCAGCGACCGACAGAGTAGCAATCAGCCCCAGCATTTT. This encodes CASDRQSSNQPQHF.

V usage is TRBV27 and J usage is TRBJ2-1, with TRBD1 matching over 8 bases. Germline CDR1 is MNHEY and CDR2 is SMNVEV (reference sequence). This CDR3 comprises 14 residues. With V trimmed by 3 bases and J by 9 bases, 7 bases remained unmatched. The CDR3 spells CASSFFRGRFEQFF. CDR3 DNA sequence: TGTGCCAGCAGTTTTTTCAGGGGGCGATTTGAGCAGTTCTTC.

The chain combines TRBV19 with TRBJ2-7, with 8 bases that match TRBD1. This CDR3 is built from 15 residues. The V and J ends lost 10 bases and 1 base, in that order; junction bases with no gene match: 12. The germline CDR1 and CDR2 sequences are LNHDA and SQIVND (reference sequence). CDR3 DNA: TGTGCCACCCAGTTCCACGGGACAGGATCCTACGAGCAGTACTTC. This codes for CATQFHGTGSYEQYF.

The V gene is TRBV4-3, the J gene TRBJ2-7; TRBD2 might be the D (6 bases). V was shortened by 5 bases and J by 2 bases, with 16 bases between the two germline ends. Germline-derived CDR1 and CDR2 are LGHNA and YSLEER. There are 15 residues in the CDR3. CDR3 sequence reads: CASSEAGTSTYEQYF. CDR3 in DNA: TGCGCCAGCAGCGAAGCCGGGACTTCTACCTACGAGCAGTACTTC.

CDR3 nucleotides: TGTGCCAGCAGCGCTACAGGAGTCACTAATGAAAAACTGTTTTTT. The encoded protein is CASSATGVTNEKLFF. The chain combines TRBV9 with TRBJ1-4; D might be TRBD1 (5 bases). V shed 3 bases and J shed 2 bases, with 11 bases lying between them. The length of the CDR3 is 15 residues. The germline V gene encodes CDR1 SGDLS and CDR2 YYNGEE.

The V and J genes are TRBV18 and TRBJ2-3; 8 nucleotides match TRBD2. J gave up 1 base and V 6 bases, and 9 bases lay outside the gene matches. This CDR3 comprises 16 residues. Looked up from germline, CDR1 is KGHSH and CDR2 is LQKENI. The CDR3 loop reads CASSRTSGGGTDTQYF. The CDR3 DNA follows: TGTGCCAGCTCCCGAACTAGCGGTGGAGGCACAGATACGCAGTATTTT.

J is TRBJ1-6 and V is TRBV2, with TRBD1 matching over 12 bases. Looked up from germline, CDR1 is SNHLY and CDR2 is FYNNEI. The CDR3 loop spans 15 amino acids. The V and J ends lost 5 bases and 8 bases, in that order; junction bases with no gene match: 4. CDR3 DNA: TGTGCCAGCAGTCCCGGGACAGGGGGCGATTCACCCCTCCACTTT. Translating it yields CASSPGTGGDSPLHF.

This chain joins TRBV4-1 and TRBJ2-7, with 7 bases identical to TRBD1. V shed 7 bases and J 1 base; nucleotides not matched to a gene: 7. The V gene's germline CDR1 is MGHRA and CDR2 YSYEKL. This CDR3 is built from 14 residues. Here the CDR3 DNA reads TGCGCCAGCAAACCCCGGGACAGTTCCTACGAGCAGTACTTC. Its protein product is CASKPRDSSYEQYF.

This chain joins TRBV6-5 and TRBJ2-3, with a possible D match to TRBD2 (5 bases). The CDR3 is 15 amino acids. CDR1 is MNHEY and CDR2 is SVGAGI in the germline V gene. V was cut by 2 bases and J by 2 bases, with 11 bases left in between. CDR3: CASSYEGADTDTQYF. In nucleotides, the CDR3 is TGTGCCAGCAGTTACGAGGGTGCAGACACAGATACGCAGTATTTT.

This clone was counted a single time. This chain connects TRBV19 to TRBJ2-5, with 7 bases that match TRBD1. V dropped 5 bases and J dropped 4; count of bases not matched to a gene: 10. CDR3 length equals 15 residues. Germline V CDR1 and CDR2: LNHDA, SQIVND (reference sequence). As DNA, the CDR3 is TGTGCCAGTAGTTCCGGGACAGTCAGTCGAGAGACCCAGTACTTC. It yields the protein CASSSGTVSRETQYF.

This rearrangement joins TRBV19 to TRBJ2-3; the D is unclear. Germline CDR1 is LNHDA and CDR2 is SQIVND (reference sequence). The CDR3 extends over 13 amino acids. V was cut by 0 bases and J by 2 bases, with 3 bases left in between. CDR3 amino acids: CASSIETTDTQYF. For the CDR3, the DNA is TGTGCCAGTAGTATAGAAACCACAGATACGCAGTATTTT.

The chain couples TRBV9 to TRBJ1-3; D not resolved. The CDR3 totals 13 residues. The germline gives CDR1 SGDLS, CDR2 YYNGEE. Trimming took off 6 bases at V and 4 bases at J, with 11 bases between the two ends. CDR3: CASTGGNGNTIYF. For the CDR3, the DNA is TGTGCCAGCACAGGAGGGAACGGAAACACCATATATTTT.

This chain connects TRBV27 to TRBJ2-7; the D gene is possibly TRBD1 (6 bases). The CDR3 has 14 amino acids. Germline V gives CDR1 MNHEY, CDR2 SMNVEV (reference sequence). V was shortened by 5 bases and J by 2 bases, with 13 bases between the two germline ends. The chain's CDR3 is CASSLRDTAYEQYF. In nucleotides, the CDR3 is TGTGCCAGCAGTCTAAGGGACACCGCCTACGAGCAGTACTTC.

The gene calls are TRBV6-6 and TRBJ2-1; 10 bases line up with TRBD2. This CDR3 has 15 amino acids. Germline V gene data show CDR1 as MNHNY and CDR2 as SVGAGI (reference sequence). J lost 7 bases, V lost 3 bases, and 6 bases had no gene match. The CDR3 protein is CASSYRGTSANEQFF. The CDR3 DNA reads as TGTGCCAGCAGTTATAGGGGGACTAGCGCGAATGAGCAGTTCTTC.

The chain combines TRBV27 with TRBJ1-6; the D gene is possibly TRBD1 (5 bases). The germline V gene has CDR1 MNHEY and CDR2 SMNVEV (reference sequence). This CDR3 spans 16 amino acids. Deletions cut 2 bases from V and 8 bases from J, with 16 bases between. CDR3 residues: CASSLTPGPGDSPLHF. CDR3 coding DNA: TGTGCCAGCAGTTTAACCCCGGGGCCGGGCGATTCACCCCTCCACTTT.

This chain joins TRBV14 and TRBJ2-7; no clear D gene. Germline assignment: CDR1 SGHDN and CDR2 FVKESK. V was pared by 0 bases and J by 2 bases, with 5 bases between. This CDR3 contains 13 residues. CDR3 DNA sequence: TGTGCCAGCAGCCAAGATCCACCCTACGAGCAGTACTTC. Protein: CASSQDPPYEQYF.

The chain uses TRBV11-2 and TRBJ1-2, with a weak D call TRBD1 (6 bases). This CDR3 spans 14 amino acids. From germline, CDR1 is SGHAT and CDR2 FQNNGV. V lost 4 bases, J lost 3 bases, and 12 bases lay in between. CDR3 in amino acids: CASSSRGEYYGYTF. The DNA for the CDR3 is TGTGCCAGCAGCTCCAGGGGAGAGTACTATGGCTACACCTTC.

J is TRBJ1-2 and V is TRBV5-4, with 11 bases that match TRBD1. This CDR3 has 15 residues. The V and J ends lost 4 bases and 4 bases, in that order; junction bases with no gene match: 6. Germline loops: CDR1 SGHNT, CDR2 YYREEE (reference sequence). Here the CDR3 reads CASSPGTGGGYGYTF. The CDR3 nucleotides read TGTGCCAGCAGCCCTGGGACAGGGGGAGGCTATGGCTACACCTTC.

The CDR3 DNA reads TGCGCCAGCAGCGGCGTGACTAGCGGACTAGAGCAGTACTTC. This gives the protein CASSGVTSGLEQYF. The rearrangement links TRBV4-1 to TRBJ2-7; TRBD2 aligns across 9 bases. Per the germline V gene, CDR1 is MGHRA and CDR2 is YSYEKL. The CDR3 contains 14 residues. Germline trimming cut 5 bases from V and 7 bases from J; bases unmatched to any gene: 9.

This sequence joins TRBV5-1 and TRBJ1-1, with D uncertain. The V gene's germline CDR1 is SGHRS and CDR2 YFSETQ. Trimming stripped 2 bases from V and 6 bases from J, with 11 bases between. This CDR3 comprises 13 residues. As DNA, the CDR3 is TGCGCCAGCAGCTTAGATGGAGGCCCTGAAGCTTTCTTT. This translates into CASSLDGGPEAFF.

This chain connects TRBV5-4 to TRBJ2-6; D unclear. This CDR3 contains 14 residues. The germline gives CDR1 SGHNT, CDR2 YYREEE (reference sequence). V lost 2 bases, J lost 0 bases, and 3 bases lay in between. CDR3 nucleotides: TGTGCCAGCAGCTTAAGCTCTGGGGCCAACGTCCTGACTTTC. It is translated as CASSLSSGANVLTF.

The rearrangement joins TRBV7-9 to TRBJ2-2, with 9 bases that match TRBD2. CDR1 SEHNR and CDR2 FQNEAQ come from the germline V gene (reference sequence). V shed 5 bases, J shed 5 bases, and the junction held 6 bases outside the gene matches. The CDR3 extends over 15 amino acids. CDR3 protein: CASSDSGSGTGELFF. DNA of the CDR3: TGTGCCAGCAGCGATAGCGGGAGTGGTACCGGGGAGCTGTTTTTT.

The CDR3 protein is CASSLGRTGAGETQYF. Here the CDR3 DNA reads TGTGCCAGCAGTTTAGGGCGGACAGGGGCCGGGGAGACCCAGTACTTC. V and J are TRBV28 and TRBJ2-5, with 9 nucleotides matching TRBD1. This CDR3 comprises 16 residues. With 2 bases clipped from V and 5 bases from J, the junction kept 9 bases outside the gene matches. CDR1 MDHEN and CDR2 SYDVKM come from the germline V gene.